The 13 T cell receptor beta chains listed next were all sequenced from one sample in a study of blood T cells in healthy people across ages. The use of a sample-barcoded 5' primer and a J-beta primer mix characterized a second PCR of about 7 to 12 cycles. TCRdb passed the 5' RACE reads through MiXCR, listing each CDR3 protein once. The data contain approximately 1.5 million distinct CDR3 sequences, roughly 43% of them singletons. Input material: blood. Receptor source: a woman younger than 30 in good health.

A few counts support this clonotype. J is TRBJ2-7 and V is TRBV5-1; TRBD2 agrees at 11 bases. The CDR3 length is 16 residues. Trimming at V came to 4 bases and at J to 3 bases, leaving 9 bases not matched to a gene. CDR1 SGHRS and CDR2 YFSETQ come from the germline V gene. DNA for the CDR3: TGCGCCAGCAGCCCTCCCTTGACTAGCGGGGACTACGAGCAGTACTTC. Protein sequence: CASSPPLTSGDYEQYF.

This clonotype was counted between two and nine times. J is TRBJ2-7 and V is TRBV20-1, with a possible D match to TRBD2 (5 bases). CDR1 and CDR2 from the germline V gene are DFQATT and SNEGSKA (reference sequence). V lost 4 bases, J lost 3 bases, and 19 bases lay in between. This CDR3 has 15 residues. The CDR3 bases are TGCAGTGCTAACAAACCCACCGGGGTGCGCTACGAGCAGTACTTC. This sequence encodes CSANKPTGVRYEQYF.

This clonotype was seen a few times. The J gene is TRBJ1-5, the V gene TRBV20-1; a weak D match, TRBD1 (6 bases). V was clipped by 7 bases and J by 8 bases, with 18 bases between them. This CDR3 is built from 13 residues. CDR1 and CDR2 from the germline V gene are DFQATT and SNEGSKA (reference sequence). The CDR3 region has the DNA TGCAGTGTTAGGGGGGGGGGCTTTGAGCCCCAGCATTTT. Its protein is CSVRGGGFEPQHF.

The V and J genes are TRBV20-1 and TRBJ1-4; 8 nucleotides line up with TRBD1. CDR3 length: 14 amino acids. Germline trimming cut 6 bases from V and 3 bases from J; bases unmatched to any gene: 6. The germline V gene encodes CDR1 DFQATT and CDR2 SNEGSKA (reference sequence). In nucleotides, the CDR3 is TGCAGTGCGATTCAGGGGGCCTCTAATGAAAAACTGTTTTTT. Translating gives CSAIQGASNEKLFF.

This clonotype has just a few counts. The DNA for the CDR3 is TGTGCCAGCAGCTTACACCCTAGCGGGCAGTACAATGAGCAGTTCTTC. It specifies CASSLHPSGQYNEQFF. The rearrangement joins TRBV7-3 to TRBJ2-1; 8 positions match TRBD2. Germline V lookup: CDR1 SGHTA, CDR2 FQGTGA. This CDR3 is built from 16 residues. The V segment lost 2 bases and the J segment 4 bases; nucleotides outside the gene matches: 7.

This clonotype was found a few times. The CDR3 here is CASTPIGASNYGYTF. The CDR3 DNA follows: TGTGCCAGCACCCCAATCGGGGCGTCCAACTATGGCTACACCTTC. The V gene is TRBV12-3 or TRBV12-4, the J gene TRBJ1-2, with a weak D call TRBD1 (5 bases). Trimming left V 7 bases short and J 2 bases short, with 17 bases between. The CDR3 spans 15 residues.

J is TRBJ2-5 and V is TRBV2; D perhaps matches TRBD2 (6 bases). This CDR3 region has 16 residues. Looked up from germline, CDR1 is SNHLY and CDR2 is FYNNEI. Trimming took 1 base from V and 11 from J, leaving 23 bases between them. CDR3 residues: CASSEGLGGEGWPQYF. The CDR3, as DNA: TGTGCCAGCAGTGAAGGGTTGGGGGGAGAGGGTTGGCCGCAGTACTTC. The full variable domain, with the rest looked up from reference TRBV2 and TRBJ2-5, is EPEVTQTPSHQVTQMGQEVILRCVPISNHLYFYWYRQILGQKVEFLVSFYNNEISEKSEIFDDQFSVERPDGSNFTLKIRSTKLEDSAMYFCASSEGLGGEGWPQYFGPGTRLLVL.

CDR3 sequence reads: CASSSRDRDWDSPLHF. The CDR3 DNA follows: TGTGCCAGCAGTTCCCGGGACAGGGATTGGGATTCACCCCTCCACTTT. This chain joins TRBV6-1 and TRBJ1-6; 9 bases align to TRBD1. This CDR3 contains 16 residues. CDR1 and CDR2 from the germline V gene are MNHNS and SASEGT. V shed 5 bases and J 8 bases; nucleotides not matched to a gene: 10.

This clonotype was seen more than once but under ten times. The chain combines TRBV4-2 with TRBJ2-1; 9 nucleotides match TRBD2. V was pared by 1 base and J by 0 bases, with 7 bases of the junction left unmatched. The CDR3 is 18 amino acids. CDR1 is LGHNA, CDR2 YNFKEQ, per germline. The CDR3 DNA reads TGTGCCAGCAGCCAAGTTCTAGCGGGGAGGAGCTCCTACAATGAGCAGTTCTTC. Translation gives CASSQVLAGRSSYNEQFF.

The chain employs TRBV27 and TRBJ1-2, with D possibly TRBD1 on 5 matching bases. V lost 5 bases to trimming and J lost 4 bases, with 17 bases between them. This CDR3 comprises 15 residues. Germline CDR1 MNHEY, CDR2 SMNVEV (reference sequence). The CDR3: CASSLAKGRAYGYTF. Written as DNA, the CDR3 is TGTGCCAGCAGTCTAGCCAAAGGCAGGGCCTATGGCTACACCTTC.

The chain joins TRBV6-5 to TRBJ1-1, with D possibly being TRBD1 (6 bases). The germline V gene encodes CDR1 MNHEY and CDR2 SVGAGI. The CDR3 runs 13 residues. V dropped 7 bases and J dropped 1 base, with 10 bases sitting between them. This CDR3 reads CASTQTGNTEAFF. DNA for the CDR3: TGTGCCAGCACCCAGACAGGGAACACTGAAGCTTTCTTT.

This clonotype was detected only a few times. The chain is built from TRBV6-5 and TRBJ1-1; D uncertain. Trimming shortened V by 0 bases and J by 1 base, and 12 bases separated the two germline ends. The germline V gene has CDR1 MNHEY and CDR2 SVGAGI. This CDR3 has 16 residues. Here the CDR3 reads CASSYSGQTANTEAFF. CDR3 coding DNA: TGTGCCAGCAGTTACTCTGGGCAGACTGCGAACACTGAAGCTTTCTTT.

This clonotype has a handful of counts. V gene TRBV11-2 combines with J gene TRBJ1-1; unclear D gene. The CDR3 covers 15 residues. V was shortened by 1 base and J by 1 base, with 10 bases between the two germline ends. Looked up from germline, CDR1 is SGHAT and CDR2 is FQNNGV. The DNA for the CDR3 is TGTGCCAGCAGCTTAGTTGGGTCGGCGAACACTGAAGCTTTCTTT. Protein: CASSLVGSANTEAFF.